The 28 T cell receptor beta chains below were found in one sample sequenced in a study of human T cells and chemical hapten exposure. TCRdb used MiXCR to reprocess the RACE reads, holding one entry per CDR3 protein. The sample holds fewer than 500,000 distinct CDR3 sequences; around 5% are singletons and the top ten take 2% to 2.5%. The time point: patch test 1, 2 weeks after DPC sensitization. Treatment defined: therapeutic diphenylcyclopropenone sensitization with weekly scalp DPC. The sequencing used whole blood, collected in connection with sensitization to the hapten diphenylcyclopropenone (DPC). The receptors here all came from a woman aged 45-65 years with alopecia areata. Some clones in this sample may be carry-over from other donors' samples.

The chain couples TRBV11-2 to TRBJ1-5; D unresolved. Germline CDR1 is SGHAT and CDR2 is FQNNGV. V dropped 0 bases and J dropped 7 bases, with 13 bases sitting between them. The CDR3 is 15 amino acids. The CDR3 sequence: CASSLDSMGDQPQHF. CDR3 in DNA: TGTGCCAGCAGCTTAGATAGTATGGGTGACCAGCCCCAGCATTTT. Combining the CDR3 with reference TRBV11-2 and TRBJ1-5 gives the whole variable domain EAGVAQSPRYKIIEKRQSVAFWCNPISGHATLYWYQQILGQGPKLLIQFQNNGVVDDSQLPKDRFSAERLKGVDSTLKIQPAKLEDSAVYLCASSLDSMGDQPQHFGDGTRLSIL.

The genes are TRBV9 and TRBJ2-1; D is unclear. This CDR3 region has 12 residues. CDR1 and CDR2 from the germline V gene are SGDLS and YYNGEE. Trimming took 2 bases from V and 9 from J, leaving 9 bases between them. CDR3 nucleotide sequence: TGTGCCAGCAGCGTTAGCTTCGCTGAGCAGTTCTTC. It is translated as CASSVSFAEQFF.

In its sample, this clonotype was seen a few times. The V and J genes are TRBV10-3 and TRBJ2-7; 8 bases fit TRBD1. The CDR3 covers 14 residues. V shed 3 bases and J 4 bases; nucleotides not matched to a gene: 5. Germline CDR1 ENHRY, CDR2 SYGVKD. CDR3 sequence: CAISDRTGSYEQYF. For the CDR3, the DNA is TGTGCCATCAGTGATAGGACAGGGTCGTACGAGCAGTACTTC.

At least ten counts were recorded for this clonotype. The rearrangement uses TRBV29-1 and TRBJ1-6; 8 bases agree with TRBD1. Germline values: CDR1 SQVTM, CDR2 ANQGSEA. The CDR3 runs 13 residues. The V and J ends lost 6 bases and 7 bases, in that order; junction bases with no gene match: 5. This CDR3 reads CSVGTGGNSPLHF. DNA of the CDR3: TGCAGCGTGGGGACAGGAGGGAATTCACCCCTCCACTTT. Complete variable domain (other parts from reference TRBV29-1 and TRBJ1-6): SAVISQKPSRDICQRGTSLTIQCQVDSQVTMMFWYRQQPGQSLTLIATANQGSEATYESGFVIDKFPISRPNLTFSTLTVSNMSPEDSSIYLCSVGTGGNSPLHFGNGTRLTVT.

This clonotype was seen at least ten times. This rearrangement joins TRBV2 to TRBJ1-1; possibly TRBD1 for D (6 bases). The CDR3 length is 14 residues. Looked up from germline, CDR1 is SNHLY and CDR2 is FYNNEI. Trimming took off 6 bases at V and 5 bases at J, with 16 bases between the two ends. CDR3 in DNA: TGTGCCAGCAGGGCCGGTACAGGGAATACTGAAGCTTTCTTT. Translation gives CASRAGTGNTEAFF.

The chain joins TRBV24-1 to TRBJ2-5; D tentatively fits TRBD1 or TRBD2 (5 bases each). There are 14 residues in the CDR3. Trimming shortened V by 4 bases and J by 2 bases, and 10 bases separated the two germline ends. Germline CDR1 KGHDR, CDR2 SFDVKD. In DNA form, the CDR3 reads TGTGCCACCAGTGACCCGGGACCTCAAGAGACCCAGTACTTC. It translates to CATSDPGPQETQYF.

Notes on this clonotype: A much larger clonotype is one base distant, so this may be a read error. CDR3 in amino acids: CASSLRTGGARGYTF. For the CDR3, the DNA is TGTGCCAGCAGTTTACGGACAGGGGGAGCGCGGGGCTACACCTTC. This rearrangement joins TRBV27 to TRBJ1-2, with TRBD1 identical over 10 bases. This CDR3 is 15 amino acids long. The V gene end was trimmed by 2 bases and the J gene end by 8 bases; junction bases not matched to a gene: 8. Germline lookup yields CDR1 MNHEY and CDR2 SMNVEV (reference sequence).

This clonotype was counted many times. The J gene is TRBJ1-1, the V gene TRBV5-5; D might be TRBD1 (5 bases). The ends were cut back, 0 bases at V and 3 bases at J, with 15 bases in the middle. Looked up from germline, CDR1 is SGHKS and CDR2 is YYEKEE (reference sequence). CDR3 length: 16 residues. The CDR3 DNA reads as TGTGCCAGCAGCTTGGGGAGGGCGGGGCTTGACACTGAAGCTTTCTTT. Translation: CASSLGRAGLDTEAFF.

V and J are TRBV5-1 and TRBJ1-4, with D uncertain. Looked up from germline, CDR1 is SGHRS and CDR2 is YFSETQ. Trimming left V 4 bases short and J 4 bases short, with 14 bases between. The CDR3 length is 15 residues. The CDR3 here is CASSPHEARNEKLFF. The CDR3 DNA is TGCGCCAGCAGCCCCCACGAGGCTCGTAATGAAAAACTGTTTTTT.

This clonotype occurred many times. The chain recombines TRBV18 with TRBJ2-7; 15 bases align to TRBD2. Trimming removed 3 bases from V and 5 bases from J; junction bases left unmatched: 11. The CDR3 is 18 residues long. Germline CDR1 reads KGHSH; CDR2 reads LQKENI. Here the CDR3 DNA reads TGTGCCAGCTCACCCGAGGGACTAGCGGGAGGTTACACCCACGAGCAGTACTTC. Amino acid sequence: CASSPEGLAGGYTHEQYF. The full variable domain, its missing parts supplied by reference TRBV18 and TRBJ2-7, is NAGVMQNPRHLVRRRGQEARLRCSPMKGHSHVYWYRQLPEEGLKFMVYLQKENIIDESGMPKERFSAEFPKEGPSILRIQQVVRGDSAAYFCASSPEGLAGGYTHEQYFGPGTRLTVT.

In its sample, this clonotype was seen a few times. The CDR3 here is CASSPPSGGQFF. The CDR3 nucleotides are TGTGCCAGCTCACCACCATCCGGTGGGCAGTTCTTC. The chain joins TRBV18 to TRBJ2-1; D is ambiguous. The CDR3 covers 12 residues. CDR1 and CDR2 (germline): KGHSH, LQKENI. Trimming pared 0 bases from V and 12 bases from J, leaving 9 bases between.

With regard to this clonotype: A junction boundary mismatches the germline segment, possibly from a read error. The V and J genes are TRBV11-1 and TRBJ2-7; D unresolved. CDR1 SGHAT and CDR2 FQDESV come from the germline V gene (reference sequence). This CDR3 spans 15 amino acids. CDR3 sequence: CAGSLGPGIGYEQYF. CDR3 nucleotides: TGTGCCGGCAGCTTAGGGCCTGGGATCGGCTACGAGCAGTACTTC.

This clonotype was seen only a few times. V usage is TRBV11-2 and J usage is TRBJ1-2; D is ambiguous. V was cut by 0 bases and J by 5 bases, with 7 bases left in between. The CDR3 length is 13 residues. CDR1 SGHAT and CDR2 FQNNGV come from the germline V gene. The CDR3 DNA reads TGTGCCAGCAGCTTAGAGGGCCTTTATGGCTACACCTTC. Amino acid sequence: CASSLEGLYGYTF.

J is TRBJ2-7 and V is TRBV12-3 or TRBV12-4; TRBD1 or TRBD2 may be the D gene (5 bases each). Trimming left V 3 bases short and J 7 bases short, with 10 bases between. The CDR3 is made up of 12 amino acids. The CDR3 loop reads CASSFGAGEQYF. The CDR3 DNA follows: TGTGCCAGCAGTTTCGGGGCAGGTGAGCAGTACTTC.

A few counts support this clonotype. The V call is TRBV29-1, the J call TRBJ1-5, with D unclear. Per the germline V gene, CDR1 is SQVTM and CDR2 is ANQGSEA. V lost 0 bases and J lost 3, with 6 bases in between. CDR3 size: 13 residues. CDR3 region: CSVEEGNNQPQHF. CDR3 DNA sequence: TGCAGCGTTGAAGAGGGGAACAATCAGCCCCAGCATTTT.

The chain employs TRBV9 and TRBJ2-7, with D possibly TRBD2 on 7 matching bases. Per germline, CDR1 SGDLS and CDR2 YYNGEE. The CDR3 totals 14 residues. V lost 0 bases, J lost 5 bases, and 12 bases lay in between. The CDR3 DNA follows: TGTGCCAGCAGCGTAGCGGGGGCGGGAGACGAGCAGTACTTC. This codes for CASSVAGAGDEQYF.

This clonotype was counted ten times or more. V usage is TRBV12-3 or TRBV12-4 and J usage is TRBJ1-4; tentative D call: TRBD1 (5 bases). The ends were cut back, 3 bases at V and 8 bases at J, with 13 bases in the middle. This CDR3 has 14 residues. CDR3 in amino acids: CASSFAGSGEKLFF. CDR3 bases: TGTGCCAGCAGTTTTGCAGGGAGCGGCGAAAAACTGTTTTTT.

This clonotype was found many times. The CDR3 here is CSARAPGQRLGEQFF. DNA for the CDR3: TGCAGTGCTAGAGCCCCGGGACAACGTCTCGGTGAGCAGTTCTTC. This chain links TRBV20-1 with TRBJ2-1; possibly TRBD1 for D (6 bases). The V end was cut by 1 base, the J end by 9 bases, with 19 bases between. The CDR3 runs to 15 residues. Germline values: CDR1 DFQATT, CDR2 SNEGSKA (reference sequence).

The J gene is TRBJ1-5, the V gene TRBV13, with D perhaps matching TRBD1 (6 bases). Deletions cut 5 bases from V and 2 bases from J, with 19 bases between. Looked up from germline, CDR1 is PRHDT and CDR2 is FYEKMQ (reference sequence). This CDR3 is 17 amino acids long. CDR3 sequence (DNA): TGTGCCAGCAGCCATGGGACATTTGGCGGGGGCAATCAGCCCCAGCATTTT. This gives the protein CASSHGTFGGGNQPQHF.

This sequence joins TRBV6-5 and TRBJ2-2; 10 bases match TRBD2. The CDR3 sequence is 17 residues long. Germline CDR1 and CDR2: MNHEY and SVGAGI. V gave up 0 bases and J gave up 6 bases; unmatched junction bases: 7. The DNA of the CDR3 is TGTGCCAGCAGTTACTCGAGGCTAGCGGGGGTCCCCGGGGAGCTGTTTTTT. Translating it yields CASSYSRLAGVPGELFF.

V usage is TRBV10-3 and J usage is TRBJ2-7; TRBD1 matches 7 bases. Per the germline V gene, CDR1 is ENHRY and CDR2 is SYGVKD. J gave up 3 bases and V 6 bases, and 2 bases lay outside the gene matches. The length of the CDR3 is 12 residues. The CDR3 DNA is TGTGCCATCAGACAGGGGAACTACGAGCAGTACTTC. This sequence encodes CAIRQGNYEQYF.

This clonotype has ten or more counts. The CDR3 sequence is CASSPGREYTEAFF. In nucleotides, the CDR3 is TGTGCCAGCAGCCCTGGCAGGGAGTACACTGAAGCTTTCTTT. J is TRBJ1-1 and V is TRBV7-3; maybe TRBD1 (5 bases). Trimming stripped 5 bases from V and 3 bases from J, with 13 bases between. From germline, CDR1 is SGHTA and CDR2 FQGTGA. The CDR3 consists of 14 residues. Complete variable domain (other parts from reference TRBV7-3 and TRBJ1-1): GAGVSQTPSNKVTEKGKYVELRCDPISGHTALYWYRQSLGQGPEFLIYFQGTGAADDSGLPNDRFFAVRPEGSVSTLKIQRTERGDSAVYLCASSPGREYTEAFFGQGTRLTVV.

This clonotype occurred a few times. V usage is TRBV6-2 or TRBV6-3 and J usage is TRBJ2-2, with D perhaps given as TRBD1 or TRBD2 (6 bases each). In germline, CDR1 is MNHEY, CDR2 SVGEGT. The germline V and J ends were trimmed by 6 bases and 6 bases, with 17 bases remaining between them. CDR3 length: 15 residues. The CDR3 DNA follows: TGTGCCAGCAGCGGGGGACAAGGGGCCCCCGGGGAGCTGTTTTTT. The encoded protein is CASSGGQGAPGELFF.

Ten or more counts support this clonotype. The CDR3 DNA sequence: TGTGCCAGCAGTTTTAGCGGGAGCGGGGATACGCAGTATTTT. Its translation is CASSFSGSGDTQYF. The chain recombines TRBV6-2 or TRBV6-3 with TRBJ2-3, with 9 bases that match TRBD2. The CDR3 length is 14 residues. Germline trimming cut 4 bases from V and 6 bases from J; bases unmatched to any gene: 5. From germline, CDR1 is MNHEY and CDR2 SVGEGT.

This clonotype showed up just a few times. The rearrangement links TRBV30 to TRBJ2-5; D unclear. From germline, CDR1 is GTSNPN and CDR2 SVGIG (reference sequence). CDR3 size: 11 residues. Deletions cut 2 bases from V and 1 base from J, with 2 bases between. CDR3 coding DNA: TGTGCCTGGAGTCCCCAAGAGACCCAGTACTTC. It is translated as CAWSPQETQYF.

The chain employs TRBV28 and TRBJ2-4; TRBD1 might be the D (5 bases). CDR1 is MDHEN and CDR2 is SYDVKM in the germline V gene. CDR3 length equals 14 residues. V was cut by 3 bases and J by 6 bases, with 12 bases left in between. The CDR3 sequence is CASSFATEVNIQYF. In DNA form, the CDR3 reads TGTGCCAGCAGTTTTGCGACAGAAGTAAACATTCAGTACTTC.

This clonotype has at least ten counts. J is TRBJ1-5 and V is TRBV4-2; the D is unclear. This CDR3 is built from 15 residues. The germline V and J ends were trimmed by 1 base and 6 bases, with 13 bases remaining between them. Germline values: CDR1 LGHNA, CDR2 YNFKEQ. This chain's CDR3 is CASSQVGLSGQPQHF. CDR3 DNA: TGTGCCAGCAGCCAAGTGGGCCTCTCAGGTCAGCCCCAGCATTTT.

This clonotype was seen ten or more times. V is TRBV28 and J is TRBJ2-7, with D unresolved. Deletions cut 3 bases from V and 2 bases from J, with 14 bases between. The V gene's germline CDR1 is MDHEN and CDR2 SYDVKM. The CDR3 has 15 amino acids. Written as DNA, the CDR3 is TGTGCCAGCAGTTTTTTGACCGACTCGGCCTACGAGCAGTACTTC. Its protein is CASSFLTDSAYEQYF.